This TCR beta chain derives from a study of human T cells and chemical hapten exposure. Study details: The study patch tested 0.01% DPC on the upper back and read results at 6 days. The study enrolled mostly female patients with alopecia areata, totalis or universalis.

As originally analysed: A per-sample median of about 94,000 TCRs was observed, with counts ranging from roughly 23,224 to 700,000. TCRdb independently ran MiXCR on the RACE reads; one entry per CDR3 protein. These V and J calls rely on TCRdb rather than the paper's analysis. Of around 200,000 distinct CDR3 sequences in the sample, about 22% were seen once. This CDR3 contains 13 residues. The germline V gene encodes CDR1 ENHRY and CDR2 SYGVKD. The V gene lost 6 bases and the J gene lost 2 bases, with 11 bases spanning the gap. Indicated time point: patch test 3, about 24 weeks after DPC sensitization. The treatment here: therapeutic diphenylcyclopropenone sensitization with weekly scalp DPC. Participating donors were patients with alopecia, aged 18 to 70 years, considered appropriate candidates for DPC.

The receptor was isolated from a woman between 40 and 50 years old with alopecia areata. Some clones in this sample may be carry-over from other donors' samples. This chain joins TRBV10-3 and TRBJ2-7; perhaps D is TRBD1 or TRBD2 (5 bases each). This material consisted of whole blood, taken in connection with sensitization to the hapten diphenylcyclopropenone (DPC). CDR3 DNA sequence: TGTGCCATCAGGGGGGATACTGCCTACGAGCAGTACTTC. Translating gives CAIRGDTAYEQYF.